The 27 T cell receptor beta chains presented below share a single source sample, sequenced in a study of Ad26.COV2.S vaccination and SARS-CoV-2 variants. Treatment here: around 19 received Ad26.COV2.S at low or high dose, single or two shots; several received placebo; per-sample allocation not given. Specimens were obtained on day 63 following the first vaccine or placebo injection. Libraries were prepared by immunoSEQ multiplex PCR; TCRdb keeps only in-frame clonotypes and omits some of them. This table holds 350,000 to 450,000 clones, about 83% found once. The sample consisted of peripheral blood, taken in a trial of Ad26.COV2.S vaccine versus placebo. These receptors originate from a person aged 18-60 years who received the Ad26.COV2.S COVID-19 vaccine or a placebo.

The CDR3 loop reads CASSPIDSSYEQYF. CDR3 coding DNA: TGTGCCAGCAGCCCCATAGACAGTTCCTACGAGCAGTACTTC. V is TRBV7-2 and J is TRBJ2-7, with D possibly matching TRBD1 (5 bases). Germline CDR1 is SGHTA and CDR2 is FQGNSA. V lost 5 bases and J lost 1, with 12 bases in between. CDR3 length: 14 residues.

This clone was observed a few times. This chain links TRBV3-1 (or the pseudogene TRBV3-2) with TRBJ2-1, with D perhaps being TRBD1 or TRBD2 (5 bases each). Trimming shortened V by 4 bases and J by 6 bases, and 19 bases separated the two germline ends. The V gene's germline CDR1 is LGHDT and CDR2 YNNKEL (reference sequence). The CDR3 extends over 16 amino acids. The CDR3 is CASSPVWPQGPNEQFF. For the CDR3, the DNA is TGTGCCAGCAGCCCTGTATGGCCTCAGGGACCCAATGAGCAGTTCTTC.

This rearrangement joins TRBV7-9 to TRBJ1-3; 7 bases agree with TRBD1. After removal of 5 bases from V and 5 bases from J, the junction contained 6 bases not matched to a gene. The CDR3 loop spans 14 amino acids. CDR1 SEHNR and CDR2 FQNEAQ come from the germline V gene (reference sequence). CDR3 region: CASSMTGTRNTIYF. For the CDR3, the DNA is TGTGCCAGCAGCATGACAGGGACCCGAAACACCATATATTTT.

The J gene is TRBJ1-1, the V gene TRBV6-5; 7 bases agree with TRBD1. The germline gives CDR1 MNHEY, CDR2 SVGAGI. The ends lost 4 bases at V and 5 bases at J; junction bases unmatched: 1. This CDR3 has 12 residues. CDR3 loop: CASSSGQTEAFF. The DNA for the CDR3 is TGTGCCAGCAGTTCGGGACAGACTGAAGCTTTCTTT.

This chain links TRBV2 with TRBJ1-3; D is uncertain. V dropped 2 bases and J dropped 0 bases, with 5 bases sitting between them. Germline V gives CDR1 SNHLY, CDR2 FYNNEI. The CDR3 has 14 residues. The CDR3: CASSEHASGNTIYF. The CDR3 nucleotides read TGTGCCAGCAGTGAACATGCCTCTGGAAACACCATATATTTT.

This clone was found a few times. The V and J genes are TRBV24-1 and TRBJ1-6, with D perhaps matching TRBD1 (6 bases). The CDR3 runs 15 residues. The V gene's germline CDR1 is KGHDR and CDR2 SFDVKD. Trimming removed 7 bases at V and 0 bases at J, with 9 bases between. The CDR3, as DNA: TGTGCCACCAGCGGACAGAGCTCCTATAATTCACCCCTCCACTTT. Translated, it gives CATSGQSSYNSPLHF.

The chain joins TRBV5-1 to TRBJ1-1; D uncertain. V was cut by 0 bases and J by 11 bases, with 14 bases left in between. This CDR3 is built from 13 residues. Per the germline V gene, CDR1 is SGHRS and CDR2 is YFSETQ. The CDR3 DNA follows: TGCGCCAGCAGCTTGGAGCGACGGCTTTTCGCTTTCTTT. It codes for CASSLERRLFAFF.

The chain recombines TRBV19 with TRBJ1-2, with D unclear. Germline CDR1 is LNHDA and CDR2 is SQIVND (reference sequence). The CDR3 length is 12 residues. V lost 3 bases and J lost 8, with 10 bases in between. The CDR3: CASSMGRLGYTF. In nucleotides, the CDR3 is TGTGCCAGTAGTATGGGCAGATTAGGCTACACCTTC.

This CDR3 is CASSQHPRGGRVSPLHF. The CDR3 region has the DNA TGCGCCAGCAGCCAACATCCCCGCGGGGGACGTGTATCACCCCTCCACTTT. The chain joins TRBV4-1 to TRBJ1-6; a possible D gene is TRBD1 (5 bases). V was trimmed by 2 bases and J by 10 bases, leaving 21 bases between them. This CDR3 is 17 amino acids long. Germline lookup yields CDR1 MGHRA and CDR2 YSYEKL.

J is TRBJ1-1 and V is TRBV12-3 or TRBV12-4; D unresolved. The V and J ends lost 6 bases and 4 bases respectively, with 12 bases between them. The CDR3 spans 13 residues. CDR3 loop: CASSLIRGTEAFF. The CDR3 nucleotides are TGTGCCAGCAGCCTCATACGCGGCACTGAAGCTTTCTTT.

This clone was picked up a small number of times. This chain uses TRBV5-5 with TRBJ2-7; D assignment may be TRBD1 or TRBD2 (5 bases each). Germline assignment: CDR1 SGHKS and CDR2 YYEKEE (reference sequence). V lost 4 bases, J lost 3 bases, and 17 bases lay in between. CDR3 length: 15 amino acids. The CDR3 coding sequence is TGTGCCAGCAGCCTCGGGGTGGGGGTAAACTACGAGCAGTACTTC. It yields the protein CASSLGVGVNYEQYF. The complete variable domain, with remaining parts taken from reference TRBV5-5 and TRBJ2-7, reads DAGVTQSPTHLIKTRGQQVTLRCSPISGHKSVSWYQQVLGQGPQFIFQYYEKEERGRGNFPDRFSARQFPNYSSELNVNALLLGDSALYLCASSLGVGVNYEQYFGPGTRLTVT.

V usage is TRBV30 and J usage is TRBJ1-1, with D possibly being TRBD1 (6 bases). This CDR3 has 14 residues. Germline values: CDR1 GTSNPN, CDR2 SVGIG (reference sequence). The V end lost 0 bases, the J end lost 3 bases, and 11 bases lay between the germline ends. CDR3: CAWSVQGQDTEAFF. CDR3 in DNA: TGTGCCTGGAGTGTACAGGGACAAGACACTGAAGCTTTCTTT.

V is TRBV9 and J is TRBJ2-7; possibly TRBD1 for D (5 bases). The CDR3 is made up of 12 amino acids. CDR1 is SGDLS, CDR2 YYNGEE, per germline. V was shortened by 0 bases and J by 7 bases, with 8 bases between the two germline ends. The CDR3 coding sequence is TGTGCCAGCAGCGTAGCAACAGGAGAGCAGTACTTC. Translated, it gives CASSVATGEQYF.

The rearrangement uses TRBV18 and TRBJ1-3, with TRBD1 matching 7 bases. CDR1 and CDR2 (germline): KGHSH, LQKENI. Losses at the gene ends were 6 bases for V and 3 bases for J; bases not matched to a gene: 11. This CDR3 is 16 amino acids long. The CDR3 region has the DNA TGTGCCAGCTCGCCTGACAGGGTCTTTTTTGGAAACACCATATATTTT. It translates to CASSPDRVFFGNTIYF. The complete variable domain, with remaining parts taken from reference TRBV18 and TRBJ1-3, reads NAGVMQNPRHLVRRRGQEARLRCSPMKGHSHVYWYRQLPEEGLKFMVYLQKENIIDESGMPKERFSAEFPKEGPSILRIQQVVRGDSAAYFCASSPDRVFFGNTIYFGEGSWLTVV.

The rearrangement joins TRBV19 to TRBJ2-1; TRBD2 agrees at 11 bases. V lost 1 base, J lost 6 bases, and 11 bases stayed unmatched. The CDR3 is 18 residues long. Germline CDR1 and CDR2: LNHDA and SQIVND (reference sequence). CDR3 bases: TGTGCCAGTAGTATAGGAAGGGCTAGCGGGGGGAAGGCCAATGAGCAGTTCTTC. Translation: CASSIGRASGGKANEQFF. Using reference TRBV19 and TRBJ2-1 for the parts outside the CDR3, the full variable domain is DGGITQSPKYLFRKEGQNVTLSCEQNLNHDAMYWYRQDPGQGLRLIYYSQIVNDFQKGDIAEGYSVSREKKESFPLTVTSAQKNPTAFYLCASSIGRASGGKANEQFFGPGTRLTVL.

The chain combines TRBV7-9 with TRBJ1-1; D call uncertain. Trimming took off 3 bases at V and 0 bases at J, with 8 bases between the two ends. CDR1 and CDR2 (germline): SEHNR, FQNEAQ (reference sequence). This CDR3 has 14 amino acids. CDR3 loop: CASSFSAMNTEAFF. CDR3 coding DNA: TGTGCCAGCAGCTTCTCAGCGATGAACACTGAAGCTTTCTTT.

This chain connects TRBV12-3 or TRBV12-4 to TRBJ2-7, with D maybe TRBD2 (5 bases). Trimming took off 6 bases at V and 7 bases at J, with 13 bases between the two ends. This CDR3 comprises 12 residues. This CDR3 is CASSPDTGEQYF. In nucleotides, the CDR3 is TGTGCCAGCAGCCCTGATACGGGAGAGCAGTACTTC.

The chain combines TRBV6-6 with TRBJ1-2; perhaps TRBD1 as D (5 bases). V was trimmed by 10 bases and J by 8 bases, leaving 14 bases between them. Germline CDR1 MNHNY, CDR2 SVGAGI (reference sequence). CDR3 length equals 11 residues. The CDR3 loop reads CAITGGGGYTF. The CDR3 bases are TGTGCCATTACAGGCGGGGGAGGCTACACCTTC.

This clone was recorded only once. CDR3 amino acids: CASSPPRGGLSTTNEKLFF. The CDR3 region has the DNA TGTGCCAGCTCACCACCCCGGGGGGGGCTGTCAACAACTAATGAAAAACTGTTTTTT. The chain combines TRBV18 with TRBJ1-4, with D possibly matching TRBD1 (6 bases). The germline gives CDR1 KGHSH, CDR2 LQKENI. The germline V and J ends were trimmed by 0 bases and 0 bases, with 17 bases remaining between them. The length of the CDR3 is 19 residues.

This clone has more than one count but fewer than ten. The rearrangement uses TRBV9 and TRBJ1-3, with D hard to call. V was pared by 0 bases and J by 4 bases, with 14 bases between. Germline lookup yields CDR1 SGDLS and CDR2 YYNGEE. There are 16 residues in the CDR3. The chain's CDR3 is CASSVDATFYGNTIYF. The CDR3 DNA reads TGTGCCAGCAGCGTAGACGCGACTTTCTACGGAAACACCATATATTTT.

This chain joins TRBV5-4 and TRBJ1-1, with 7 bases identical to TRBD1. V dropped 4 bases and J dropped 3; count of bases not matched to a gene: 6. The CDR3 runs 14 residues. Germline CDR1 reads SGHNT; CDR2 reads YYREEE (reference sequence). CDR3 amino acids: CASSMGQPHTEAFF. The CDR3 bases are TGTGCCAGCAGCATGGGACAGCCCCACACTGAAGCTTTCTTT.

The DNA of the CDR3 is TGTGCCAGCAGTGAAGCGATGGGGCCCCAGCATTTT. This encodes CASSEAMGPQHF. V gene TRBV2 combines with J gene TRBJ1-5; D gene unclear. Per the germline V gene, CDR1 is SNHLY and CDR2 is FYNNEI. This CDR3 is built from 12 residues. Trimming pared 0 bases from V and 9 bases from J, leaving 6 bases between.

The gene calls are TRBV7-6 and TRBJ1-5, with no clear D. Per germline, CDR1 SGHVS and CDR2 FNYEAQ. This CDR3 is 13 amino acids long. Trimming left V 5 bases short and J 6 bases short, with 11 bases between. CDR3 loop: CASSLHGRQPQHF. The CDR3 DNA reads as TGTGCCAGCAGCCTACACGGGCGTCAGCCCCAGCATTTT.

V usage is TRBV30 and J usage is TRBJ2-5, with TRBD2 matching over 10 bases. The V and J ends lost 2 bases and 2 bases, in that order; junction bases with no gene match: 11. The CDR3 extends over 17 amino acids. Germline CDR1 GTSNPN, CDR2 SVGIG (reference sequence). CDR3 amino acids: CAWSRPWGTSDQETQYF. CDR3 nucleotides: TGTGCCTGGAGTCGTCCTTGGGGGACTAGCGATCAAGAGACCCAGTACTTC.

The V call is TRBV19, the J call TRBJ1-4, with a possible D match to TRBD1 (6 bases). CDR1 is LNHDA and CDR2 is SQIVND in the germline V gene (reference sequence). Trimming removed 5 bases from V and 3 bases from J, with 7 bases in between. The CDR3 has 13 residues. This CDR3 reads CASSRTANEKLFF. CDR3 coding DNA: TGTGCCAGTAGTCGGACAGCTAATGAAAAACTGTTTTTT.

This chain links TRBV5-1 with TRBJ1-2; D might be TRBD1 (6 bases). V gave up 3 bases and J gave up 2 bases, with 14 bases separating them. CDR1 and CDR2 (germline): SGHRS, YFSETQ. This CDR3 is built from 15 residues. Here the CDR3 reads CASSSLPQGNYGYTF. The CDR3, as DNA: TGCGCCAGCAGCTCCCTTCCGCAGGGGAACTATGGCTACACCTTC.

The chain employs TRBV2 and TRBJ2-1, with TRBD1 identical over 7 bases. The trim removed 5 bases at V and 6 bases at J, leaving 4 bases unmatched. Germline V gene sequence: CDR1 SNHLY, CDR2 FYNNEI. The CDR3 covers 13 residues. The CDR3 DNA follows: TGTGCCAGCAGTTGGGACAGAAGCAATGAGCAGTTCTTC. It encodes CASSWDRSNEQFF.